This T cell receptor beta chain was obtained from a study of response to subunit inactivated influenza vaccine. Study results and caveats: The authors put forward the suggestion that each seasonal influenza vaccination may bring in only a limited number of new T cells.

TCRdb reprocessed the RT-PCR reads via MiXCR and lists one record per CDR3 protein. The sample includes roughly 520,000 distinct CDR3 sequences, around 25% of them seen just once. Germline-derived CDR1 and CDR2 are MNHEY and SMNVEV (reference sequence). Germline trimming cut 5 bases from V and 2 bases from J; bases unmatched to any gene: 9. The CDR3 loop spans 15 amino acids. The table lists this clonotype with a count of one. Its antigen is not known. The sample here was CD4+ T cells sorted from PBMCs, taken roughly 5 days after vaccination. The J gene is TRBJ2-7, the V gene TRBV27; 7 positions agree with TRBD1. This TCR derives from a man in his fifties or sixties who received an inactivated influenza vaccine. The CDR3 bases are TGTGCCAGCAGTCTCACGGACAGGAGAACCTACGAGCAGTACTTC. It codes for CASSLTDRRTYEQYF.